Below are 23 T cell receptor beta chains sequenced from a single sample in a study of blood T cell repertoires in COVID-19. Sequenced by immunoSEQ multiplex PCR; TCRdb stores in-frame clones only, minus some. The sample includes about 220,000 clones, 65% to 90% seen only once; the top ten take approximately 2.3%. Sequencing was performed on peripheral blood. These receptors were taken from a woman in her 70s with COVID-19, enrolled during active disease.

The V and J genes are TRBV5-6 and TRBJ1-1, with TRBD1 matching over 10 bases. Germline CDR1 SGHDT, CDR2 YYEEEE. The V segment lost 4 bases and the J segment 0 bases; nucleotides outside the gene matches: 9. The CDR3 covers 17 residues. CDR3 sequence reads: CASSPRTGGRLNTEAFF. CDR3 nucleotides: TGTGCCAGCAGCCCACGGACAGGGGGTAGGTTGAACACTGAAGCTTTCTTT.

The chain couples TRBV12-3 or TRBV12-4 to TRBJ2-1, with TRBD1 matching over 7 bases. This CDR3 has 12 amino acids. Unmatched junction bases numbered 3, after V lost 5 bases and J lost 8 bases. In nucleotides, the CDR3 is TGTGCCAGCAGTCCGACAGGGCATGAGCAGTTCTTC. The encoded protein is CASSPTGHEQFF.

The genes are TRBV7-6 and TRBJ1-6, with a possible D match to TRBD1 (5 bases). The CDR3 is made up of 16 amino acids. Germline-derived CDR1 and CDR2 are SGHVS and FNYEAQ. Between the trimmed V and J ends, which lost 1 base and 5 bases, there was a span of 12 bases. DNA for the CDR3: TGTGCCAGCAGCTTAGGTGAGGGGAGGAATAATTCACCCCTCCACTTT. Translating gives CASSLGEGRNNSPLHF.

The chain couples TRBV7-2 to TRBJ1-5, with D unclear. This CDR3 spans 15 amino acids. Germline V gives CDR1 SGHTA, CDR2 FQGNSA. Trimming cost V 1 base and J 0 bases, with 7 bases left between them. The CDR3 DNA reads TGTGCCAGCAGCTTAGGCCCTATTAGCAATCAGCCCCAGCATTTT. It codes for CASSLGPISNQPQHF.

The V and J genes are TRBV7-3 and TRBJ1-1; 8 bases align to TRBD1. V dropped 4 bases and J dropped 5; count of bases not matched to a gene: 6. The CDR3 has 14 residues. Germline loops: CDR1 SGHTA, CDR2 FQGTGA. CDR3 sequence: CASSSQGERTEAFF. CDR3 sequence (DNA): TGTGCCAGCAGCTCACAGGGGGAAAGAACTGAAGCTTTCTTT.

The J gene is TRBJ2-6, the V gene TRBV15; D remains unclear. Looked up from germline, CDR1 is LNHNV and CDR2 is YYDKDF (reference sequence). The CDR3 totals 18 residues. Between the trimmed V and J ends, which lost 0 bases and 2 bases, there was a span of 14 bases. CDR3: CATSRDQVENPGANVLTF. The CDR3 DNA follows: TGTGCCACCAGCAGAGATCAGGTCGAAAACCCTGGGGCCAACGTCCTGACTTTC.

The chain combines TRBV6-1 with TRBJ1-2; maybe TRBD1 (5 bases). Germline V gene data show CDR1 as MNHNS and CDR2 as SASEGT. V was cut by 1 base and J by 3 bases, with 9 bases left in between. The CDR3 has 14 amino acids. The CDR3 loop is CASSEGGPYYGYTF. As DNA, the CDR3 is TGTGCCAGCAGTGAAGGGGGCCCGTACTATGGCTACACCTTC.

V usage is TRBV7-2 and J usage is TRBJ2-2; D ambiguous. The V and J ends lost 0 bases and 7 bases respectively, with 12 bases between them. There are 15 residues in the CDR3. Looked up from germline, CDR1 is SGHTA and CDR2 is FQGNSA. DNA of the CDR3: TGTGCCAGCAGCTTAGCGCCTACTTTCGGCGGGGAGCTGTTTTTT. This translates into CASSLAPTFGGELFF.

CDR3 amino acids: CASSQSRRDSEKLFF. In DNA, the CDR3 is TGTGCCAGCAGCCAATCTCGCCGGGACAGTGAAAAACTGTTTTTT. The genes are TRBV3-1 (or the pseudogene TRBV3-2) and TRBJ1-4, with TRBD1 matching over 7 bases. The CDR3 spans 15 residues. The germline V gene has CDR1 LGHDT and CDR2 YNNKEL (reference sequence). J lost 7 bases, V lost 2 bases, and 7 bases had no gene match.

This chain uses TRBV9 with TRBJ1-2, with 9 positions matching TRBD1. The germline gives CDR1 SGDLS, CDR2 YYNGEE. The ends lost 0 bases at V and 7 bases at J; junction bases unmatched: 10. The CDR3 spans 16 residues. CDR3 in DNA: TGTGCCAGCAGCGTAGATCAGTCCGGGACAGGGACTGGCTACACCTTC. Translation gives CASSVDQSGTGTGYTF.

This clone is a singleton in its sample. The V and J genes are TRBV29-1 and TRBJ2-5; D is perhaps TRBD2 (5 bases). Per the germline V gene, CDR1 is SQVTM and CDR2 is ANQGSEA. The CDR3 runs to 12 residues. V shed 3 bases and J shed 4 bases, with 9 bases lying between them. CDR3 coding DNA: TGCAGCGTTGACAAGAGGGCAGAGACCCAGTACTTC. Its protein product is CSVDKRAETQYF.

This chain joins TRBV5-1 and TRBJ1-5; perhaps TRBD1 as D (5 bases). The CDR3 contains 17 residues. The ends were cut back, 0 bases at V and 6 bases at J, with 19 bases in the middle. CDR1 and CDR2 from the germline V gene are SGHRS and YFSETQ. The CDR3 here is CASSLDPMAGYGQPQHF. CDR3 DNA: TGCGCCAGCAGCTTGGACCCTATGGCAGGGTATGGTCAGCCCCAGCATTTT.

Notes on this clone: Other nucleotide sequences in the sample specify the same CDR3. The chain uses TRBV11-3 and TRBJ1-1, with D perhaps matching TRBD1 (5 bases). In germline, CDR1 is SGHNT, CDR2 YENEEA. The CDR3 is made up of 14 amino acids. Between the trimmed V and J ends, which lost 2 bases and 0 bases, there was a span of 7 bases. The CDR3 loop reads CASSLRQLNTEAFF. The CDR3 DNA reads TGTGCCAGCAGCTTAAGACAGTTGAACACTGAAGCTTTCTTT. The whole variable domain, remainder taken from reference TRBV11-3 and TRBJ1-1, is EAGVVQSPRYKIIEKKQPVAFWCNPISGHNTLYWYLQNLGQGPELLIRYENEEAVDDSQLPKDRFSAERLKGVDSTLKIQPAELGDSAVYLCASSLRQLNTEAFFGQGTRLTVV.

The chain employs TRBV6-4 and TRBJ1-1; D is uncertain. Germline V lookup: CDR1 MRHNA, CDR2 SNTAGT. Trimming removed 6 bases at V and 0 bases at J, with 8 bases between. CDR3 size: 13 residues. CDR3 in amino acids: CASRLQMNTEAFF. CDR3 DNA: TGTGCCAGCAGGCTTCAGATGAACACTGAAGCTTTCTTT.

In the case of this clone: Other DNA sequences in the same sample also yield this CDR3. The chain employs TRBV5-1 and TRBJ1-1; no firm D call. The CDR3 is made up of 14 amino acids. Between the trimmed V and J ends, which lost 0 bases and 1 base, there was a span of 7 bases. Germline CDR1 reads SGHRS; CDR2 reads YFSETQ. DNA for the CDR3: TGCGCCAGCAGCTTGGGTACAGCGAACACTGAAGCTTTCTTT. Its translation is CASSLGTANTEAFF.

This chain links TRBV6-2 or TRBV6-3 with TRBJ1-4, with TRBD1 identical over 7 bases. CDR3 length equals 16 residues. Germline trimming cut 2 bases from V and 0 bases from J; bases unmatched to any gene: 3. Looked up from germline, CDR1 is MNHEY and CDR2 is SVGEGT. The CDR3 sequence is CASSYPRGPTNEKLFF. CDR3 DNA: TGTGCCAGCAGTTACCCAAGGGGGCCAACTAATGAAAAACTGTTTTTT.

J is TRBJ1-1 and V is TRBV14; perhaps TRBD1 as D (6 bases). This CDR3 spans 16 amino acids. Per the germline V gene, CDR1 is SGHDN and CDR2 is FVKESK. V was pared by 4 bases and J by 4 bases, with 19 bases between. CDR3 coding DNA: TGTGCCAGCAGCCGTCGGGGGGGCGAGGCGGGCACTGAAGCTTTCTTT. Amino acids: CASSRRGGEAGTEAFF.

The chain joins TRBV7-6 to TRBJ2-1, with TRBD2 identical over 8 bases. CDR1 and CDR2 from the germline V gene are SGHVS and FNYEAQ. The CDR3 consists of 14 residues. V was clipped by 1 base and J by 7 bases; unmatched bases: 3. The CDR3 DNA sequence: TGTGCCAGCAGCTTAGTCCCGGGAGGGAATGAGCAGTTCTTC. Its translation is CASSLVPGGNEQFF.

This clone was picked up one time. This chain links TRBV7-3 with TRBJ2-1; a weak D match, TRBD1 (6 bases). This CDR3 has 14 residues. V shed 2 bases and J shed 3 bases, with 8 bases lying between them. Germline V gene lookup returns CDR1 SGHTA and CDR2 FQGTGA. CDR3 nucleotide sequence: TGTGCCAGCAGCTTAGGGGGACACTACAATGAGCAGTTCTTC. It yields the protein CASSLGGHYNEQFF. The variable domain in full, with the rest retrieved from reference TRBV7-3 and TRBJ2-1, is GAGVSQTPSNKVTEKGKYVELRCDPISGHTALYWYRQSLGQGPEFLIYFQGTGAADDSGLPNDRFFAVRPEGSVSTLKIQRTERGDSAVYLCASSLGGHYNEQFFGPGTRLTVL.

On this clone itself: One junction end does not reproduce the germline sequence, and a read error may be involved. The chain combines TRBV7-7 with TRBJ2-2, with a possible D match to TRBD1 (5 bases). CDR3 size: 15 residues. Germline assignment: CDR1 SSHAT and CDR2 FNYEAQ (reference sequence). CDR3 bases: TGTGCTAGCAGCTTAGACGCCACCCCAGGGCGGGAGCTGTTTTTT. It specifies CASSLDATPGRELFF.

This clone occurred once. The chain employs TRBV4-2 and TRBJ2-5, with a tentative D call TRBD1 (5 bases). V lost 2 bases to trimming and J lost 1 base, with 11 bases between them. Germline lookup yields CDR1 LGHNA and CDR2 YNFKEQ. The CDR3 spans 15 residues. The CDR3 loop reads CASSQKTGPQETQYF. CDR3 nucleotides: TGTGCCAGCAGCCAAAAAACAGGCCCCCAAGAGACCCAGTACTTC.

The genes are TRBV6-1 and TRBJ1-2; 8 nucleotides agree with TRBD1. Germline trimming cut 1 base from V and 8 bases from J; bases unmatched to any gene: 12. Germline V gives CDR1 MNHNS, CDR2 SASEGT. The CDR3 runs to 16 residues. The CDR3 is CASSEGGQATTIGYTF. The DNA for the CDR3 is TGTGCCAGCAGTGAAGGGGGACAGGCCACAACTATCGGCTACACCTTC.

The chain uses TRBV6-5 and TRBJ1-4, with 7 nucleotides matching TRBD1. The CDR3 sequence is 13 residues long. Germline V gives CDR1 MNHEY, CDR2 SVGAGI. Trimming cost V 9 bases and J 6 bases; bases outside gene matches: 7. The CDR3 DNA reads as TGTGCCAGTAAAGGGGGCAGGGATGAAAAACTGTTTTTT. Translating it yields CASKGGRDEKLFF.